The rows below give T cell receptor beta chains drawn from one sample of a study of post-analysis software for immune sequencing data. Using its own MiXCR run on the PCR reads, TCRdb lists one record per CDR3 protein. The table has 600,000 to 750,000 distinct CDR3 sequences, 59% seen once; the top ten hold over 9%. Sequencing was done on a sample of blood. These receptors were collected from a girl aged 2-9 years with multiple sclerosis. The CDR3 runs from the conserved cysteine through the conserved F or W. A D gene is named only where the DNA matches it firmly. The size entry is marked missing in some rows and otherwise reads once, few, many or a size class.

clone_size	v_call	j_call	d_call	cdr3_nt	cdr3_aa
few	TRBV7-2	TRBJ1-2	-	TGTGCCAGCAGCTTAGTCAGGGCTAACTATGGCTACACCTTC	CASSLVRANYGYTF
many	TRBV29-1	TRBJ2-1	-	TGCAGCGTTGAGAGGGGGGGTTACAATGAGCAGTTCTTC	CSVERGGYNEQFF
-	TRBV20-1	TRBJ2-7	TRBD1	TGCAGTGCTAGAGATGGTCAGGGGACAGGGGTGGAGAGGTACGAGCAGTACTTC	CSARDGQGTGVERYEQYF
-	TRBV5-5	TRBJ2-6	TRBD1	TGTGCCAGCAGCTTTACAGGGGATGGGGCCAACGTCCTGACTTTC	CASSFTGDGANVLTF
few	TRBV6-5	TRBJ1-4	-	TGTGCCAGCAGTCTGGGAGCTAATGAAAAACTGTTTTTT	CASSLGANEKLFF
-	TRBV15	TRBJ2-1	TRBD1	TGTGCCACCAGCAGAGAGTCACGACAGGGGGGCTACAATGAGCAGTTCTTC	CATSRESRQGGYNEQFF
-	TRBV12-3/TRBV12-4	TRBJ2-7	-	TGTGCCAGCAGTTTAGGGCCCTTTAACGAGCAGTACTTC	CASSLGPFNEQYF
once	TRBV4-3	TRBJ2-3	-	TGCGCCAGCAGCCAAGATGAGGGGGGGGGCGCAGATACGCAGTATTTT	CASSQDEGGGADTQYF
-	TRBV20-1	TRBJ1-1	TRBD1	TGCAGTGCTACAGGGGGCTTGAACACTGAAGCTTTCTTT	CSATGGLNTEAFF
-	TRBV4-3	TRBJ1-5	-	TGCGCCAGCAGCCAAGATGTCGGGAAGCATCAGCCCCAGCATTTT	CASSQDVGKHQPQHF
-	TRBV6-5	TRBJ1-2	TRBD1	TGTGCCAGCAGCCAGACAGGGGGTTCCGATGGCTACACCTTC	CASSQTGGSDGYTF
once	TRBV11-2	TRBJ2-1	-	TGTGCCAGCAGCCGGTTGAGGGACACCAATGAGCAGTTCTTC	CASSRLRDTNEQFF
few	TRBV6-5	TRBJ1-1	-	TGTGCCAGCAGTTACCAGGGGATATCAGAAGCTTTCTTT	CASSYQGISEAFF
-	TRBV29-1	TRBJ2-1	-	TGCAGCGGTATAGACCGTATTTCCTACAATGAGCAGTTCTTC	CSGIDRISYNEQFF
-	TRBV2	TRBJ2-1	-	TGTGCCAGCATTGGAGAGCGGGTTGACAATGAGCAGTTCTTC	CASIGERVDNEQFF
few	TRBV7-2	TRBJ2-1	-	TGTGCCAGCAGCTTAATGCGCGTCAATGAGCAGTTCTTC	CASSLMRVNEQFF
-	TRBV20-1	TRBJ2-3	TRBD1	TGCAGTGTGTGGGACAGGGTCACTAGCACAGATACGCAGTATTTT	CSVWDRVTSTDTQYF
-	TRBV7-2	TRBJ1-2	-	TGTGCCAGCAGCTTAGCCTCATCGGGTCTCTATGGCTACACCTTC	CASSLASSGLYGYTF